This T cell receptor (beta chain) was sequenced during a study of identical twins. A single record per CDR3 protein comes from TCRdb applying MiXCR to the 5' RACE reads. The top ten hold more than 8.5% of the sample, which has some 240,000 distinct CDR3 sequences, roughly a tenth seen once. In this sample, this clonotype turned up many times. Its specificity is unknown. Healthy Caucasians supplied all donations. The CDR3 loop spans 16 amino acids. V was shortened by 6 bases and J by 0 bases, with 14 bases between the two germline ends. Per the germline V gene, CDR1 is SEHNR and CDR2 is FQNEAQ (reference sequence). General study findings and limits: Compared with models, monozygotic twins showed more out-of-frame TCR alpha sharing.

This rearrangement joins TRBV7-9 to TRBJ2-2; TRBD2 is a possible D gene (6 bases). Sequencing used memory T cells sorted from blood. This TCR derives from a man aged 50 to 59 in good health. In DNA, the CDR3 is TGTGCCAGCAGGGCGAGGCGGGGCCCGAACACCGGGGAGCTGTTTTTT. Translation: CASRARRGPNTGELFF.